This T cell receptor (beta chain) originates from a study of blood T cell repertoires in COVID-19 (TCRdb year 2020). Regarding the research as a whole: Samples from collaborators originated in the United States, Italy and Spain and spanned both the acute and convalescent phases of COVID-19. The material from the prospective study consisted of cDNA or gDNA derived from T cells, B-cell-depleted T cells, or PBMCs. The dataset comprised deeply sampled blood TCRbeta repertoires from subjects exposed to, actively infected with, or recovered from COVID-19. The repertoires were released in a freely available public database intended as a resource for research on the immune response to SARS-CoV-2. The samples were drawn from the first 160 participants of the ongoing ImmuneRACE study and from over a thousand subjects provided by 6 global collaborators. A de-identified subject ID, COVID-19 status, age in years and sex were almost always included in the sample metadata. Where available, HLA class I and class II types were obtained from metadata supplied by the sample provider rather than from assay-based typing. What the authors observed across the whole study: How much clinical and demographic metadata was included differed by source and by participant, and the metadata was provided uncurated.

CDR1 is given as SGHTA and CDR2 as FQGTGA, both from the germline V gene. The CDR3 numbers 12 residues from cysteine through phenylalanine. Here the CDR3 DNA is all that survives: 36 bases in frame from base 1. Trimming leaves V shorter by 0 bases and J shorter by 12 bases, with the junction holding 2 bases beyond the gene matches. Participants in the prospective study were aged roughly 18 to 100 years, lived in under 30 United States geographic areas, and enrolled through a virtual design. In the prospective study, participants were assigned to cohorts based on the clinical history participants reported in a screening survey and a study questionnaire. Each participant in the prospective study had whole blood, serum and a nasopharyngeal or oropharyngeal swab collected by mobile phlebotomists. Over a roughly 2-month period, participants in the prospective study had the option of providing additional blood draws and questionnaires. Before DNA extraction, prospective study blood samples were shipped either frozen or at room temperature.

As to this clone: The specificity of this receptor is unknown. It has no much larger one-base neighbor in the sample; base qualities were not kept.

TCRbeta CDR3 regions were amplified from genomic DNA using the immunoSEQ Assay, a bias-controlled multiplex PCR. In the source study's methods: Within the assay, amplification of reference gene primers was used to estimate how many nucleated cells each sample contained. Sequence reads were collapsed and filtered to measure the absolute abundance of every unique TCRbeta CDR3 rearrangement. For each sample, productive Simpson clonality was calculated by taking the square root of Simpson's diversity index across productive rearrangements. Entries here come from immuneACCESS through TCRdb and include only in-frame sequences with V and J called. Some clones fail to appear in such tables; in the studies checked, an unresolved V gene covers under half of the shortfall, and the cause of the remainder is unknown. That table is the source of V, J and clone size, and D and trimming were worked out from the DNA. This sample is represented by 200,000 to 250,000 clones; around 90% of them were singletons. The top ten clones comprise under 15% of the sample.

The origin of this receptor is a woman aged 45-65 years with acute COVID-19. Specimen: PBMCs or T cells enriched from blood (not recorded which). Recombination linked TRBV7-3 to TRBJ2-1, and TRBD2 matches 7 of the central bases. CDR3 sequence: CASSLTGGRQFF. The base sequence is TGTGCCAGCAGCTTAACCGGCGGGAGGCAGTTCTTC.